This TCR beta chain is drawn from a study of cytomegalovirus exposure and HLA in healthy donors. The assay was immunoSEQ multiplex PCR, and TCRdb's table has in-frame clones only and misses some. In the table there are over 150,000 clones, 75% to 90% of which are singletons. CDR3 length: 16 residues. The J segment lost 0 bases and the V segment lost 3 bases, leaving 8 bases of the junction unmatched. CDR1 is SGDLS, CDR2 YYNGEE, per germline. Whole-study results and caveats: Most TCR sequences showed up rarely, but some public TCRs showed up in many donors. Cytomegalovirus status was reportedly diagnosed by the classifier with high specificity and sensitivity.

To note about this clone: Its antigen is not known.

This receptor was identified in a young man in good health and CMV-seropositive. This chain uses TRBV9 with TRBJ2-5; 7 nucleotides align to TRBD2. The material sequenced was PBMCs. The CDR3 reads CASSGGRGWYQETQYF. Written as DNA, the CDR3 is TGTGCCAGCAGCGGAGGGCGGGGGTGGTACCAAGAGACCCAGTACTTC.